Below, one T cell receptor beta chain is given with its context. This entry is derived from a study of blood T cell repertoires in COVID-19. Overall study: Sites across the United States, Italy and Spain contributed samples from acute and convalescent COVID-19. Sample material is recorded as cDNA or gDNA derived from T cells, B-cell-depleted T cells, or PBMCs.

This table comes from immunoSEQ multiplex PCR, and its TCRdb copy is limited to in-frame clones, with some not included. Of roughly 140,000 clones detected, roughly 82% appear once; the ten largest clones hold 2.2%. Sequenced: peripheral blood. This TCR derives from a man in his 70s with acute or convalescent COVID-19.

The CDR3 reads CASSRDRSLVTYEQYF. The CDR3 bases are TGTGCCAGCAGTCGGGACAGGAGCCTTGTGACCTACGAGCAGTACTTC. The rearrangement links TRBV28 to TRBJ2-7; 8 bases map to TRBD1. CDR1 MDHEN and CDR2 SYDVKM come from the germline V gene. V dropped 5 bases and J dropped 2; count of bases not matched to a gene: 11. The CDR3 totals 16 residues.